The rows below give T cell receptor beta chains drawn from one sample of a study of T cell responses to AZD1222 COVID-19 vaccine. The assay was immunoSEQ multiplex PCR, and TCRdb's table has in-frame clones only and misses some. The sample shows some 89,000 clones, around nine tenths of them seen only once. The source material was peripheral blood, sampled on day 0 of AZD1222 vaccination. These receptors all come from an adult in good health. CDR3s include the opening cysteine and the closing phenylalanine or tryptophan. D genes are given only for firm matches. Only some rows state a clone size, as once, few, many or a class for expanded clones.

v_call: TRBV5-8
d_call: TRBD1
j_call: TRBJ1-5
clone_size: NA
cdr3_nt: TGTGCCAGCAGCACCCACCCCATAGCGACAGGGGCAAATCAGCCCCAGCATTTT
cdr3_aa: CASSTHPIATGANQPQHF

v_call: TRBV5-5
d_call: TRBD1
j_call: TRBJ1-2
clone_size: once
cdr3_nt: TGTGCCAGCAGGGCCGGGACAGAGGTACTCTATGGCTACACCTTC
cdr3_aa: CASRAGTEVLYGYTF

v_call: TRBV19
d_call: NA
j_call: TRBJ2-7
clone_size: NA
cdr3_nt: TGTGCCAGTGGTAAGGGGCCCCCCTACTACGAGCAGTACTTC
cdr3_aa: CASGKGPPYYEQYF

v_call: TRBV19
d_call: NA
j_call: TRBJ1-5
clone_size: NA
cdr3_nt: TGTGCCAGTAGGTCCGGCCGGGTAGGGATTATTGGGCAGCCCCAGCATTTT
cdr3_aa: CASRSGRVGIIGQPQHF

v_call: TRBV5-4
d_call: TRBD1
j_call: TRBJ1-2
clone_size: NA
cdr3_nt: TGTGCCAGCAGCTTGGCGGACAGGGGGCGAGGTGGCTACACCTTC
cdr3_aa: CASSLADRGRGGYTF

v_call: TRBV30
d_call: NA
j_call: TRBJ2-2
clone_size: NA
cdr3_nt: TGTGCCTGGAGGGGCATGGGTCATCTAACCGGGGAGCTGTTTTTT
cdr3_aa: CAWRGMGHLTGELFF

v_call: TRBV2
d_call: NA
j_call: TRBJ1-5
clone_size: NA
cdr3_nt: TGTGCCAGCAGTGAAGACGAGGGGATTCAGCCCCAGCATTTT
cdr3_aa: CASSEDEGIQPQHF

v_call: TRBV7-9
d_call: TRBD2
j_call: TRBJ2-7
clone_size: NA
cdr3_nt: TGTGCCAGCAGCTTGAAAGCGGGAGCCCCTTTCGAGCAGTACTTC
cdr3_aa: CASSLKAGAPFEQYF

v_call: TRBV13
d_call: TRBD1
j_call: TRBJ2-7
clone_size: NA
cdr3_nt: TGTGCCAGCAGCAAGGGACAGGGGGGCGACGAGCAGTACTTC
cdr3_aa: CASSKGQGGDEQYF

v_call: TRBV15
d_call: NA
j_call: TRBJ1-6
clone_size: NA
cdr3_nt: TGTGCCACCAGCAGAGACGCAATGGGGTCACCCCTCCACTTT
cdr3_aa: CATSRDAMGSPLHF

v_call: TRBV5-3
d_call: TRBD2
j_call: TRBJ2-1
clone_size: NA
cdr3_nt: TGTGCCAGAAGCTTGGTAGCGGGAGTTGGTGAGCAGTTCTTC
cdr3_aa: CARSLVAGVGEQFF

v_call: TRBV30
d_call: TRBD1
j_call: TRBJ1-2
clone_size: NA
cdr3_nt: TGTGCCTGGAGACCCCTACGGACAGGGAACTATGGCTACACCTTC
cdr3_aa: CAWRPLRTGNYGYTF

v_call: TRBV6-6
d_call: TRBD1
j_call: TRBJ2-7
clone_size: NA
cdr3_nt: TGTGCCAGCAGTCGAACCGGGACAGGGCCCACCCGGGTGTTCTACGAGCAGTACTTC
cdr3_aa: CASSRTGTGPTRVFYEQYF

v_call: TRBV11-2
d_call: TRBD1
j_call: TRBJ1-6
clone_size: NA
cdr3_nt: TGTGCCAGCAGCATACAGGGGGCAAGCTCCTATAATTCACCCCTCCACTTT
cdr3_aa: CASSIQGASSYNSPLHF

v_call: TRBV12-3/TRBV12-4
d_call: NA
j_call: TRBJ1-5
clone_size: NA
cdr3_nt: TGTGCCAGCAGTCAGGGAGACGGCCCCCAGCATTTT
cdr3_aa: CASSQGDGPQHF

v_call: TRBV9
d_call: TRBD1
j_call: TRBJ1-1
clone_size: few
cdr3_nt: TGTGCCAGCAGCGCCTCCCCGGGACAGCGTGAAGCTTTCTTT
cdr3_aa: CASSASPGQREAFF

v_call: TRBV7-3
d_call: NA
j_call: TRBJ1-2
clone_size: NA
cdr3_nt: TGTGCCAGCAGCTTACAGCCGGACCTCGACTATGGCTACACCTTC
cdr3_aa: CASSLQPDLDYGYTF

v_call: TRBV19
d_call: TRBD1
j_call: TRBJ2-7
clone_size: NA
cdr3_nt: TGTGCCAGTAGTTTCGGGACAGGGGACGTTTCCTACGAGCAGTACTTC
cdr3_aa: CASSFGTGDVSYEQYF

v_call: TRBV14
d_call: NA
j_call: TRBJ1-1
clone_size: NA
cdr3_nt: TGTGCCAGCAGCCAAGCCGGAGGTCAGACTGAAGCTTTCTTT
cdr3_aa: CASSQAGGQTEAFF

v_call: TRBV15
d_call: TRBD1
j_call: TRBJ2-5
clone_size: once
cdr3_nt: TGTGCCACCGGGCCGCGGACAGGGGCAGAGACCCAGTACTTC
cdr3_aa: CATGPRTGAETQYF

v_call: TRBV27
d_call: NA
j_call: TRBJ2-1
clone_size: NA
cdr3_nt: TGTGCCAGCAGTTCGTGGGGAACCTACAATGAGCAGTTCTTC
cdr3_aa: CASSSWGTYNEQFF

v_call: TRBV9
d_call: NA
j_call: TRBJ1-4
clone_size: once
cdr3_nt: TGTGCCAGCAGCGCGCCTGGACTAGAGGAAAAACTGTTTTTT
cdr3_aa: CASSAPGLEEKLFF

v_call: TRBV4-1
d_call: NA
j_call: TRBJ1-5
clone_size: NA
cdr3_nt: TGCGCCAGCAGCCAAATACGATCGGAGTCAGGCAATCAGCCCCAGCATTTT
cdr3_aa: CASSQIRSESGNQPQHF

v_call: TRBV24-1
d_call: NA
j_call: TRBJ2-2
clone_size: NA
cdr3_nt: TGTGCCACCAGTGAAGGCACCGGGGAGCTGTTTTTT
cdr3_aa: CATSEGTGELFF

v_call: TRBV29-1
d_call: NA
j_call: TRBJ1-5
clone_size: NA
cdr3_nt: TGCAGCGTTAGGGTGGCGCGGGGGAGGAATCAGCCCCAGCATTTT
cdr3_aa: CSVRVARGRNQPQHF

v_call: TRBV30
d_call: NA
j_call: TRBJ1-1
clone_size: NA
cdr3_nt: TGTGCCTGGAAGAGGGGGTATAACACTGAAGCTTTCTTT
cdr3_aa: CAWKRGYNTEAFF

v_call: TRBV5-1
d_call: NA
j_call: TRBJ1-4
clone_size: NA
cdr3_nt: TGCGCCAGCAGCGCCAACCCACTTACAACTAATGAAAAACTGTTTTTT
cdr3_aa: CASSANPLTTNEKLFF

v_call: TRBV19
d_call: NA
j_call: TRBJ1-6
clone_size: NA
cdr3_nt: TGTGCCAGTAGTATAGCTTTGGAATGGGGCTCCTATAATTCACCCCTCCACTTT
cdr3_aa: CASSIALEWGSYNSPLHF

v_call: TRBV30
d_call: NA
j_call: TRBJ2-3
clone_size: NA
cdr3_nt: TGTGCCTTCAACAGGGAGGGCACAGATACGCAGTATTTT
cdr3_aa: CAFNREGTDTQYF